This TCR beta chain emerged from a study of PD-1 blockade in classical Hodgkin lymphoma. Study results and limitations: Compared with baseline, CD4+ but not CD8+ TCR diversity had risen significantly by C4D1.

Time point indicated: cycle 4 day 1 (C4D1), after five to seven weeks of nivolumab. Every one of the patients relapsed after autologous stem cell transplantation (brentuximab vedotin exposure was variable). With regard to this clone: Its specificity is unknown.

Trimming took 5 bases from V and 7 from J, leaving 14 bases between them. This CDR3 comprises 14 residues. The germline CDR1 and CDR2 sequences are SNHLY and FYNNEI. This table comes from immunoSEQ multiplex PCR, and its TCRdb copy is limited to in-frame clones, with some not included. The table has roughly 51,000 clones, about 76% seen once. The origin of this receptor is a human donor with classical Hodgkin lymphoma. Sequenced here: peripheral blood mononuclear cells (PBMCs), sampled before the fourth cycle of nivolumab. The chain has TRBV2 and TRBJ2-2; D is tentatively TRBD1 or TRBD2 (6 bases each). In DNA, the CDR3 is TGTGCCAGCAGTTACACGGAGGGGGGCGGGGAGCTGTTTTTT. Amino acids: CASSYTEGGGELFF.